One and the same sample provided the 5 T cell receptor beta chains below, sequenced in a study of a mutant IDH1 vaccine in newly diagnosed glioma. These receptors' antigens are unknown. TCRdb's copy holds only in-frame clones and misses some; the assay was immunoSEQ multiplex PCR. This table holds approximately 81,000 clones, almost 85% found once. The sample's time point: week 23, last vaccination. The content of each vaccine dose was 300 ug of mutant IDH1 20-mer peptide, and topical imiquimod accompanied it. The sequencing used PBMCs, collected from a glioma patient whose treatment included an IDH1 peptide vaccine. The receptors were sampled from a man aged 25-45 years with glioma. Some clones in this sample may be carry-over from other donors' samples.

Only one count was recorded for this clone. The chain carries TRBV5-5 and TRBJ2-5, with D possibly TRBD1 on 6 matching bases. There are 14 residues in the CDR3. CDR1 and CDR2 from the germline V gene are SGHKS and YYEKEE (reference sequence). Trimming took 0 bases from V and 1 from J, leaving 7 bases between them. This CDR3 is CASSLGGGQETQYF. The CDR3 bases are TGTGCCAGCAGCTTGGGAGGGGGCCAAGAGACCCAGTACTTC.

The rearrangement links TRBV19 to TRBJ2-1, with 10 bases aligning to TRBD2. The germline V gene encodes CDR1 LNHDA and CDR2 SQIVND (reference sequence). The CDR3 is 14 residues long. Trimming cost V 6 bases and J 3 bases; bases outside gene matches: 2. The CDR3, as DNA: TGTGCCAGTAGCTCTAGCGGGGGCTACAATGAGCAGTTCTTC. Amino acids: CASSSSGGYNEQFF.

The genes are TRBV19 and TRBJ2-2; maybe TRBD2 (5 bases). The CDR3 covers 14 residues. Germline V gene sequence: CDR1 LNHDA, CDR2 SQIVND (reference sequence). V lost 1 base, J lost 4 bases, and 7 bases lay in between. The CDR3 is CASSIGRATGELFF. CDR3 in DNA: TGTGCCAGTAGTATAGGGCGGGCCACCGGGGAGCTGTTTTTT.

The rearrangement joins TRBV10-1 to TRBJ2-2, with 8 positions matching TRBD1. CDR1 and CDR2 from the germline V gene are WNHNN and SYGVQD (reference sequence). V lost 0 bases to trimming and J lost 4 bases; unmatched junction nucleotides: 1. This CDR3 contains 15 residues. CDR3 coding DNA: TGCGCCAGCAGTGAGTCACAGGGGGGCACCGGGGAGCTGTTTTTT. Translation: CASSESQGGTGELFF.

The V call is TRBV2, the J call TRBJ2-5; a weak D match, TRBD1 (5 bases). CDR3 size: 14 residues. The germline CDR1 and CDR2 sequences are SNHLY and FYNNEI. The ends were cut back, 4 bases at V and 2 bases at J, with 11 bases in the middle. The CDR3 region has the DNA TGTGCCAGCAGTGTTCAGACAGCGCAAGAGACCCAGTACTTC. Residues: CASSVQTAQETQYF.